Below, 21 T cell receptor beta chains from the same sample are listed, as sequenced in a study of cytomegalovirus exposure and HLA in healthy donors. The PCR employed 60 Vbeta primers together with 13 Jbeta primers. The assay was immunoSEQ multiplex PCR, and TCRdb's table has in-frame clones only and misses some. The sample records about 160,000 clones, approximately 81% being singletons. Sequencing used PBMCs. The source of these receptors is a man aged 18 to 30 in good health and CMV-seropositive.

DNA of the CDR3: TGTTCCGCGGGGGGACAGGGCAGATATGGCTACACCTTC. This translates into CSAGGQGRYGYTF. V and J are TRBV7-9 and TRBJ1-2; 9 positions match TRBD1. The germline V gene encodes CDR1 SEHNR and CDR2 FQNEAQ (reference sequence). This CDR3 region has 13 residues.

The V gene is TRBV19, the J gene TRBJ1-2; no reliable D call. The germline CDR1 and CDR2 sequences are LNHDA and SQIVND (reference sequence). V dropped 3 bases and J dropped 6 bases, with 8 bases sitting between them. The CDR3 covers 12 residues. The CDR3 protein is CASSIRENGYTF. CDR3 in DNA: TGTGCCAGTAGTATCCGGGAGAATGGCTACACCTTC. Together with reference TRBV19 and TRBJ1-2, the CDR3 gives the full variable domain: DGGITQSPKYLFRKEGQNVTLSCEQNLNHDAMYWYRQDPGQGLRLIYYSQIVNDFQKGDIAEGYSVSREKKESFPLTVTSAQKNPTAFYLCASSIRENGYTFGSGTRLTVV.

CDR3 in amino acids: CATDRGTYEQYF. Here the CDR3 DNA reads TGTGCCACCGACAGGGGGACCTACGAGCAGTACTTC. This chain connects TRBV10-3 to TRBJ2-5, with 9 positions matching TRBD1. The J call may be wrong; the DNA end is better matched by TRBJ2-7. Germline lookup yields CDR1 ENHRY and CDR2 SYGVKD. The CDR3 has 12 residues.

CDR3 protein: CASSESSVKGNQPQHF. DNA of the CDR3: TGTGCCAGCAGTGAATCCAGCGTAAAGGGGAATCAGCCCCAGCATTTT. V is TRBV2 and J is TRBJ1-5; TRBD1 is a possible D gene (5 bases). Per the germline V gene, CDR1 is SNHLY and CDR2 is FYNNEI. Trimming removed 2 bases at V and 4 bases at J, with 15 bases between. CDR3 length: 16 residues.

The chain has TRBV30 and TRBJ2-5; the match to TRBD1 covers 8 bases. Germline assignment: CDR1 GTSNPN and CDR2 SVGIG (reference sequence). The CDR3 loop spans 17 amino acids. J lost 4 bases, V lost 2 bases, and 15 bases had no gene match. CDR3 DNA: TGTGCCTGGAGTTACTCGCCGGCCAGGGGGCTTTTAGAGACCCAGTACTTC. This sequence encodes CAWSYSPARGLLETQYF.

The chain recombines TRBV10-3 with TRBJ1-2, with D possibly TRBD1 on 5 matching bases. The V and J ends lost 3 bases and 7 bases respectively, with 18 bases between them. CDR3 length: 15 amino acids. Germline CDR1 and CDR2: ENHRY and SYGVKD. The CDR3: CAISELVQGGLGYTF. The CDR3 DNA reads as TGTGCCATCAGTGAACTGGTGCAGGGAGGCCTTGGCTACACCTTC.

DNA of the CDR3: TGTGCCACCAGCAGAGGCCCCTCCGCCAGCGGGGGACAAGAGACCCAGTACTTC. The encoded protein is CATSRGPSASGGQETQYF. The gene calls are TRBV15 and TRBJ2-5; the match to TRBD2 covers 8 bases. The J segment lost 2 bases and the V segment lost 1 base, leaving 12 bases of the junction unmatched. The CDR3 sequence is 18 residues long. Germline V gene data show CDR1 as LNHNV and CDR2 as YYDKDF (reference sequence).

The chain carries TRBV4-2 and TRBJ2-2; 8 positions agree with TRBD1. Germline assignment: CDR1 LGHNA and CDR2 YNFKEQ. Trimming cost V 0 bases and J 4 bases; bases outside gene matches: 7. The CDR3 covers 17 residues. The CDR3 DNA is TGTGCCAGCAGCCAAGACTTCGCAGGGGGCTCCACCGGGGAGCTGTTTTTT. Its protein is CASSQDFAGGSTGELFF.

The J gene is TRBJ2-2, the V gene TRBV4-3, with D maybe TRBD2 (6 bases). The CDR3 covers 16 residues. V was shortened by 4 bases and J by 3 bases, with 15 bases between the two germline ends. CDR1 LGHNA and CDR2 YSLEER come from the germline V gene. CDR3 region: CASSPVWRGDTGELFF. CDR3 DNA: TGCGCCAGCAGCCCCGTTTGGCGGGGCGACACCGGGGAGCTGTTTTTT.

The chain links TRBV7-2 to TRBJ1-5, with D tentatively TRBD1 (5 bases). Trimming took 3 bases from V and 7 from J, leaving 16 bases between them. CDR3 length equals 15 residues. Germline CDR1 is SGHTA and CDR2 is FQGNSA. The CDR3 coding sequence is TGTGCCAGCAGCTTGTCGATGAGTCAGGGCCAGCCCCAGCATTTT. Its protein is CASSLSMSQGQPQHF.

V and J are TRBV19 and TRBJ2-1; no firm D call. The CDR3 spans 16 residues. V was clipped by 1 base and J by 5 bases, with 15 bases between them. The germline gives CDR1 LNHDA, CDR2 SQIVND (reference sequence). CDR3 sequence: CASSIARRSLHNEQFF. CDR3 bases: TGTGCCAGTAGTATAGCTAGGCGGAGTCTGCACAATGAGCAGTTCTTC.

In DNA form, the CDR3 reads TGCGCCAGCAGCCAAGATCAAGGGACAGCTGAAGCTTTCTTT. It translates to CASSQDQGTAEAFF. The J gene is TRBJ1-1, the V gene TRBV4-1; the match to TRBD1 covers 7 bases. Germline V gives CDR1 MGHRA, CDR2 YSYEKL. The CDR3 runs 14 residues. V was clipped by 0 bases and J by 6 bases; unmatched bases: 4.

This chain connects TRBV6-1 to TRBJ1-3; D remains unclear. Germline V gene sequence: CDR1 MNHNS, CDR2 SASEGT. The CDR3 is 15 amino acids. Trimming stripped 5 bases from V and 1 base from J, with 12 bases between. CDR3 DNA sequence: TGTGCCAGCAGTCCCGGGTCATTGTCTGGAAACACCATATATTTT. Encoded protein: CASSPGSLSGNTIYF.

CDR3 in amino acids: CASSFSPDRAGTEAFF. CDR3 in DNA: TGTGCCAGCAGCTTTTCCCCCGACAGGGCGGGCACTGAAGCTTTCTTT. The V and J genes are TRBV7-9 and TRBJ1-1, with TRBD1 identical over 7 bases. The CDR3 extends over 16 amino acids. V trimming: 3 bases; J trimming: 4 bases; junction bases outside the gene matches: 11. CDR1 is SEHNR, CDR2 FQNEAQ, per germline (reference sequence).

The CDR3 loop is CASSQEAGDSNQPQHF. The CDR3 DNA reads as TGTGCCAGCAGCCAAGAAGCGGGTGATAGCAATCAGCCCCAGCATTTT. The chain is built from TRBV4-2 and TRBJ1-5; D not resolved. CDR1 and CDR2 from the germline V gene are LGHNA and YNFKEQ. This CDR3 has 16 amino acids. The V end lost 0 bases, the J end lost 0 bases, and 9 bases lay between the germline ends.

This chain links TRBV5-8 with TRBJ1-2; no clear D gene. The V end lost 4 bases, the J end lost 8 bases, and 15 bases lay between the germline ends. The CDR3 is made up of 13 amino acids. Germline lookup yields CDR1 SGHTS and CDR2 YDEGEE. The CDR3 sequence: CASSPRRGGGYTF. The DNA for the CDR3 is TGTGCCAGCAGCCCTCGGCGGGGAGGAGGCTACACCTTC.

This clone turned up a few times. The chain carries TRBV5-1 and TRBJ2-2; D is unclear. Trimming took off 1 base at V and 0 bases at J, with 4 bases between the two ends. The CDR3 covers 14 residues. Germline assignment: CDR1 SGHRS and CDR2 YFSETQ. CDR3 residues: CASSLLSNTGELFF. The CDR3 DNA sequence: TGCGCCAGCAGCTTGTTATCGAACACCGGGGAGCTGTTTTTT.

V and J are TRBV7-2 and TRBJ2-3; D perhaps matches TRBD2 (5 bases). The CDR3 covers 15 residues. V was cut by 1 base and J by 0 bases, with 8 bases left in between. Germline V CDR1 and CDR2: SGHTA, FQGNSA. CDR3 nucleotides: TGTGCCAGCAGCTTAGTACCGGGGAGCACAGATACGCAGTATTTT. This translates into CASSLVPGSTDTQYF.

This chain joins TRBV7-9 and TRBJ1-3; D unclear. Germline V gene data show CDR1 as SEHNR and CDR2 as FQNEAQ (reference sequence). This CDR3 comprises 14 residues. Trimming took 2 bases from V and 7 from J, leaving 12 bases between them. The CDR3 here is CASSLSPESNTIYF. In DNA form, the CDR3 reads TGTGCCAGCAGCTTAAGTCCCGAGTCGAACACCATATATTTT. The full variable domain, rest sourced from reference TRBV7-9 and TRBJ1-3, is DTGVSQNPRHKITKRGQNVTFRCDPISEHNRLYWYRQTLGQGPEFLTYFQNEAQLEKSRLLSDRFSAERPKGSFSTLEIQRTEQGDSAMYLCASSLSPESNTIYFGEGSWLTVV.

The chain employs TRBV5-1 and TRBJ1-1, with D maybe TRBD1 (6 bases). CDR1 and CDR2 (germline): SGHRS, YFSETQ. Trimming cost V 3 bases and J 3 bases, with 15 bases left between them. This CDR3 is 15 amino acids long. CDR3 loop: CASSWGQGRDTEAFF. CDR3 nucleotide sequence: TGCGCCAGCAGCTGGGGCCAGGGGAGAGACACTGAAGCTTTCTTT.

Notes on this clone: The junction and the germline gene differ at one end; a read error may be behind it. The rearrangement uses TRBV7-8 and TRBJ2-7; 15 bases line up with TRBD2. Germline V gives CDR1 SGHVS, CDR2 FQNEAQ. This CDR3 spans 20 amino acids. CDR3 sequence (DNA): TGTGCCAGCAACTTAGGGTGGGACATCGGACTAGCGGGGGGGCCGAGGGAGCAGTACTTC. Residues: CASNLGWDIGLAGGPREQYF.